One sample yielded the 27 T cell receptor beta chains listed below, sequenced in a study of cytomegalovirus exposure and HLA in healthy donors. With 60 Vbeta and 13 Jbeta primers, the PCR was carried out. Generated by immunoSEQ multiplex PCR, the TCRdb table keeps only in-frame clones and is missing some. The sample includes some 70,000 clones, roughly 73% of them seen just once. The sequenced material came from PBMCs. These receptors originate from a male donor in good health and CMV-seropositive.

This clone was recorded once. Compared with germline, one end of the junction differs, possibly owing to a read error. Other DNA sequences of this sample code for an identical CDR3. This CDR3 is CASSQVDLITYNEQFF. In nucleotides, the CDR3 is TGCGCCAGCAGCCAAGTGGACTTAATAACCTACAATGAGCAATTCTTC. The J gene is TRBJ2-1, the V gene TRBV4-1; D perhaps matches TRBD2 (5 bases). Per germline, CDR1 MGHRA and CDR2 YSYEKL. The CDR3 has 16 residues.

The chain joins TRBV19 to TRBJ2-7, with 7 bases lining up with TRBD1. J lost 5 bases, V lost 2 bases, and 6 bases had no gene match. Germline assignment: CDR1 LNHDA and CDR2 SQIVND (reference sequence). This CDR3 is built from 14 residues. In DNA, the CDR3 is TGTGCCAGTAGTATAAGGTGGCAGGGGGACGAGCAGTACTTC. This sequence encodes CASSIRWQGDEQYF.

The table lists this clone with a count of one. The chain employs TRBV9 and TRBJ2-5, with TRBD2 identical over 9 bases. Germline V gene sequence: CDR1 SGDLS, CDR2 YYNGEE. The trim removed 4 bases at V and 4 bases at J, leaving 17 bases unmatched. The CDR3 covers 18 residues. CDR3 protein: CASSPRGGGALAGETQYF. Here the CDR3 DNA reads TGTGCCAGCAGCCCCCGAGGCGGGGGGGCCTTAGCGGGAGAGACCCAGTACTTC.

The chain links TRBV5-6 to TRBJ1-5; tentatively, D is TRBD1 (6 bases). V shed 4 bases and J shed 0 bases, with 11 bases lying between them. Germline values: CDR1 SGHDT, CDR2 YYEEEE. This CDR3 is 15 amino acids long. The DNA of the CDR3 is TGTGCCAGCAGCCGATACAGGGATAGCAATCAGCCCCAGCATTTT. This codes for CASSRYRDSNQPQHF.

The chain couples TRBV6-5 to TRBJ1-1; 7 nucleotides match TRBD1. This CDR3 region has 15 residues. Per the germline V gene, CDR1 is MNHEY and CDR2 is SVGAGI. V gave up 0 bases and J gave up 3 bases; unmatched junction bases: 4. The CDR3, as DNA: TGTGCCAGCAGTTACTCGTTCACAGGGGACACTGAAGCTTTCTTT. As protein: CASSYSFTGDTEAFF.

The V gene is TRBV6-6, the J gene TRBJ2-2; D unresolved. The CDR3 sequence is 16 residues long. Per the germline V gene, CDR1 is MNHNY and CDR2 is SVGAGI (reference sequence). The ends were cut back, 4 bases at V and 0 bases at J, with 12 bases in the middle. For the CDR3, the DNA is TGTGCCAGCAGTTTCCCAGGATCGACGAACACCGGGGAGCTGTTTTTT. Translation gives CASSFPGSTNTGELFF.

This chain connects TRBV27 to TRBJ2-1, with 9 bases matching TRBD2. The CDR3 totals 16 residues. V trimming: 1 base; J trimming: 2 bases; junction bases outside the gene matches: 3. Looked up from germline, CDR1 is MNHEY and CDR2 is SMNVEV (reference sequence). This CDR3 is CASSLLAGDTYNEQFF. CDR3 DNA sequence: TGTGCCAGCAGTTTATTAGCGGGGGACACCTACAATGAGCAGTTCTTC.

The V call is TRBV30, the J call TRBJ1-2, with 8 positions matching TRBD1. Germline assignment: CDR1 GTSNPN and CDR2 SVGIG (reference sequence). This CDR3 has 15 amino acids. Trimming at V came to 5 bases and at J to 4 bases, leaving 12 bases not matched to a gene. This chain's CDR3 is CAWDDRGNLGYGYTF. The CDR3 nucleotides are TGTGCCTGGGACGACAGGGGAAACTTGGGCTATGGCTACACCTTC.

This chain connects TRBV15 to TRBJ1-1, with a possible D match to TRBD1 (6 bases). Trimming removed 8 bases from V and 4 bases from J, with 14 bases in between. The CDR3 has 13 amino acids. The germline V gene has CDR1 LNHNV and CDR2 YYDKDF (reference sequence). DNA for the CDR3: TGTGCCACCTCACAGGGAAGGGGCACTGAAGCTTTCTTT. Its protein is CATSQGRGTEAFF.

The V call is TRBV15, the J call TRBJ1-1; D unclear. V lost 0 bases, J lost 1 base, and 6 bases lay in between. The germline gives CDR1 LNHNV, CDR2 YYDKDF (reference sequence). The CDR3 sequence is 14 residues long. CDR3 nucleotide sequence: TGTGCCACCAGCAGAGATAGACAGAACACTGAAGCTTTCTTT. Encoded protein: CATSRDRQNTEAFF.

This clone is a singleton in its sample. The chain has TRBV5-8 and TRBJ2-7; 7 bases are a match to TRBD2. The CDR3 has 13 residues. Germline V gene data show CDR1 as SGHTS and CDR2 as YDEGEE. J lost 6 bases, V lost 4 bases, and 7 bases had no gene match. The CDR3, as DNA: TGTGCCAGCAGCCTGCGGGGAGGGCGCGAGCAGTACTTC. Its translation: CASSLRGGREQYF.

The V and J genes are TRBV6-5 and TRBJ2-1; TRBD1 matches at 10 bases. From germline, CDR1 is MNHEY and CDR2 SVGAGI. The CDR3 has 13 residues. With V trimmed by 6 bases and J by 10 bases, 6 bases remained unmatched. CDR3 amino acids: CASSRTGGREQFF. The DNA of the CDR3 is TGTGCCAGCAGCCGGACAGGGGGAAGGGAGCAGTTCTTC.

The chain couples TRBV18 to TRBJ2-4, with D possibly being TRBD1 (5 bases). Trimming took off 3 bases at V and 7 bases at J, with 13 bases between the two ends. The CDR3 is made up of 14 amino acids. Germline CDR1 KGHSH, CDR2 LQKENI. CDR3 amino acids: CASSPVQGGNIQYF. The DNA for the CDR3 is TGTGCCAGCTCACCGGTTCAGGGTGGTAACATTCAGTACTTC.

This clone was found a few times. V usage is TRBV5-4 and J usage is TRBJ1-2; D perhaps matches TRBD1 (5 bases). Germline V gene sequence: CDR1 SGHNT, CDR2 YYREEE (reference sequence). V was clipped by 3 bases and J by 7 bases, with 25 bases between them. The CDR3 consists of 17 residues. The chain's CDR3 is CASSSGPRARQFGGYTF. The CDR3 region has the DNA TGTGCCAGCAGCTCGGGTCCCAGGGCCCGGCAGTTTGGTGGCTACACCTTC.

The chain recombines TRBV7-9 with TRBJ2-5; 8 bases line up with TRBD1. V lost 5 bases to trimming and J lost 4 bases; unmatched junction nucleotides: 9. The CDR3 sequence is 15 residues long. Germline V lookup: CDR1 SEHNR, CDR2 FQNEAQ (reference sequence). CDR3 coding DNA: TGTGCCAGCAGCCCCCTCGGACAGGGAGGAGAGACCCAGTACTTC. This encodes CASSPLGQGGETQYF.

This chain links TRBV29-1 with TRBJ1-3; 7 positions match TRBD1. This CDR3 is 14 amino acids long. Germline V gene data show CDR1 as SQVTM and CDR2 as ANQGSEA. The trim removed 6 bases at V and 4 bases at J, leaving 9 bases unmatched. CDR3 coding DNA: TGCAGCGTCGCTCGGACAGGAGGCGGAAACACCATATATTTT. Translated, it gives CSVARTGGGNTIYF.

The chain links TRBV7-3 to TRBJ1-3; unclear D gene. The CDR3 loop spans 17 amino acids. Germline CDR1 SGHTA, CDR2 FQGTGA. Trimming shortened V by 1 base and J by 0 bases, and 13 bases separated the two germline ends. This chain's CDR3 is CASSLMGRKNSGNTIYF. The CDR3 DNA reads as TGTGCCAGCAGCTTAATGGGCAGGAAAAACTCTGGAAACACCATATATTTT.

This clone was counted only a few times. This chain connects TRBV5-6 to TRBJ2-2; D may be TRBD1 (6 bases). Germline values: CDR1 SGHDT, CDR2 YYEEEE. Trimming cost V 1 base and J 5 bases, with 18 bases left between them. The CDR3 has 17 residues. This chain's CDR3 is CASSLTGLGTVTGELFF. CDR3 nucleotides: TGTGCCAGCAGCTTGACAGGGTTAGGGACGGTTACCGGGGAGCTGTTTTTT.

The chain's CDR3 is CSVEGQGVGTGELFF. In DNA, the CDR3 is TGCAGCGTTGAGGGACAGGGGGTAGGGACCGGGGAGCTGTTTTTT. The chain combines TRBV29-1 with TRBJ2-2; the match to TRBD1 covers 11 bases. This CDR3 spans 15 amino acids. J was trimmed by 5 bases and V by 3 bases; bases with no gene match: 5. Germline CDR1 and CDR2: SQVTM and ANQGSEA.

This clone appeared a single time. V usage is TRBV6-1 and J usage is TRBJ1-2; tentative D call: TRBD1 (6 bases). The CDR3 has 11 residues. Germline values: CDR1 MNHNS, CDR2 SASEGT. Trimming took off 5 bases at V and 9 bases at J, with 10 bases between the two ends. The CDR3 DNA reads as TGTGCCAGCAGTAAGGGGGTAAGCTACACCTTC. Its translation: CASSKGVSYTF.

The J gene is TRBJ2-3, the V gene TRBV5-1; D call uncertain. The CDR3 is made up of 12 amino acids. Trimming took 5 bases from V and 0 from J, leaving 4 bases between them. Germline V CDR1 and CDR2: SGHRS, YFSETQ. The CDR3 DNA sequence: TGCGCCAGCAGGAGTAGCACAGATACGCAGTATTTT. Translated, it gives CASRSSTDTQYF.

The chain combines TRBV28 with TRBJ2-7, with 9 bases matching TRBD1. CDR1 is MDHEN and CDR2 is SYDVKM in the germline V gene. The CDR3 is 13 amino acids. J lost 6 bases, V lost 7 bases, and 7 bases had no gene match. DNA of the CDR3: TGTGCCAGCAAGGGACAGGGATTGTTCGAGCAGTACTTC. Translated: CASKGQGLFEQYF.

The chain uses TRBV4-3 and TRBJ1-4; D is unresolved. This CDR3 region has 15 residues. Germline values: CDR1 LGHNA, CDR2 YSLEER. The V gene lost 1 base and the J gene lost 0 bases, with 6 bases spanning the gap. The CDR3 reads CASSQGSATNEKLFF. The CDR3 coding sequence is TGCGCCAGCAGCCAAGGTTCCGCAACTAATGAAAAACTGTTTTTT.

This chain joins TRBV10-3 and TRBJ1-1; the D gene is possibly TRBD1 (6 bases). The germline CDR1 and CDR2 sequences are ENHRY and SYGVKD. V was cut by 3 bases and J by 3 bases, with 11 bases left in between. The CDR3 extends over 14 amino acids. DNA for the CDR3: TGTGCCATCAGTGAAAAAGGGGGGGACACTGAAGCTTTCTTT. Its protein is CAISEKGGDTEAFF.

This chain connects TRBV5-1 to TRBJ1-2; 7 nucleotides match TRBD1. The CDR3 is made up of 15 amino acids. The V gene end was trimmed by 3 bases and the J gene end by 8 bases; junction bases not matched to a gene: 13. CDR1 is SGHRS and CDR2 is YFSETQ in the germline V gene. CDR3 in amino acids: CASSSDRQGRKGYTF. CDR3 coding DNA: TGCGCCAGCAGCTCCGATAGACAGGGAAGGAAGGGCTACACCTTC.

The rearrangement joins TRBV7-2 to TRBJ2-2; 8 bases agree with TRBD1. After removal of 1 base from V and 4 bases from J, the junction contained 8 bases not matched to a gene. The CDR3 consists of 17 residues. CDR1 and CDR2 (germline): SGHTA, FQGNSA. CDR3 region: CASSLVSQGVFTGELFF. The CDR3 DNA is TGTGCCAGCAGCTTAGTTTCACAGGGGGTGTTCACCGGGGAGCTGTTTTTT.

This sequence joins TRBV2 and TRBJ1-1; D possibly corresponds to TRBD1 (5 bases). V lost 7 bases to trimming and J lost 4 bases, with 13 bases between them. Germline loops: CDR1 SNHLY, CDR2 FYNNEI. The CDR3 consists of 13 residues. CDR3 residues: CASKGGDGTEAFF. In DNA, the CDR3 is TGTGCCAGCAAGGGAGGGGATGGCACTGAAGCTTTCTTT.